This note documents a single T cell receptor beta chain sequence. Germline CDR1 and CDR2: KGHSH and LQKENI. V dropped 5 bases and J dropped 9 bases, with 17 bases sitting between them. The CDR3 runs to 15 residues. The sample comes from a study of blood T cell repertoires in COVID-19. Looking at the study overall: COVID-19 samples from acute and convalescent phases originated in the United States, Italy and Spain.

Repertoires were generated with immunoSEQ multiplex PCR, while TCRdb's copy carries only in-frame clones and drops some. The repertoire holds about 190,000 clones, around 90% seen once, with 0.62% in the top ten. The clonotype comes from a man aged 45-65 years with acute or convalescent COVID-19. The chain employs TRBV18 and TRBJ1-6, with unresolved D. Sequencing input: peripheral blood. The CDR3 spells CASSTSIPNSSPLHF. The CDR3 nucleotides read TGTGCCAGCTCAACGAGTATACCTAATAGTTCACCCCTCCACTTT.